This T cell receptor (beta chain) was profiled in a study of radiotherapy plus CTLA-4 blockade in lung cancer. This clone occurred once. The data were produced by immunoSEQ multiplex PCR, yet TCRdb's version contains in-frame clones alone and is incomplete. The data contain around 77,000 clones, approximately 73% of them seen just once; the ten biggest clones take up more than 9%. The material was peripheral blood, obtained from a patient treated with radiotherapy plus ipilimumab. This clonotype was obtained from a human donor with non-small cell lung cancer whose response to radiotherapy plus ipilimumab could not be evaluated.

The DNA of the CDR3 is TGTGCCAGCAGCCCCGAACCAGTCCAAGAGACCCAGTACTTC. It translates to CASSPEPVQETQYF. V usage is TRBV11-1 and J usage is TRBJ2-5; D uncertain. Germline-derived CDR1 and CDR2 are SGHAT and FQDESV (reference sequence). The V end lost 5 bases, the J end lost 1 base, and 11 bases lay between the germline ends. The CDR3 covers 14 residues. Variable domain in full (rest from reference TRBV11-1 and TRBJ2-5): EAEVAQSPRYKITEKSQAVAFWCDPISGHATLYWYRQILGQGPELLVQFQDESVVDDSQLPKDRFSAERLKGVDSTLKIQPAELGDSAMYLCASSPEPVQETQYFGPGTRLLVL.